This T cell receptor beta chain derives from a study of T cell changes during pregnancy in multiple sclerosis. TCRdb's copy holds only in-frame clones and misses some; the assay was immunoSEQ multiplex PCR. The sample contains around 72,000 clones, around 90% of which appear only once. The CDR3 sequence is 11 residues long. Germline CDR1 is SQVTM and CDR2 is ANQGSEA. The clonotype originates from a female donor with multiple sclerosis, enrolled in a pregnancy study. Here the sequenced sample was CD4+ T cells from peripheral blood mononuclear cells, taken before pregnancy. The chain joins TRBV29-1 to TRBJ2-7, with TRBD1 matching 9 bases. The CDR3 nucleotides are TGCGGCGCGGGACAGGGCTACGAGCAGTACTTC. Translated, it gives CGAGQGYEQYF.